This is a list of T cell receptor beta chains from one sample in a study of T cell responses to AZD1222 COVID-19 vaccine. This table comes from immunoSEQ multiplex PCR, and its TCRdb copy is limited to in-frame clones, with some not included. The sample has 100,000 to 150,000 clones, roughly 85% seen once. The sample consisted of peripheral blood, taken on day 0 of AZD1222 vaccination. The receptors were gathered from an adult in good health. Each CDR3 is given with its conserved first and last residue. Each record gives: clone size, V gene, J gene, D gene, CDR3 DNA, CDR3 protein. D genes are given only for firm matches. Clone sizes are given selectively: once, few, many, or a class where the clone is expanded.

>-|TRBV2|TRBJ1-3|-
TGTGCCAGCAGTGGGACCGCCAGCTCTGGAAACACCATATATTTT
CASSGTASSGNTIYF
>-|TRBV30|TRBJ1-5|TRBD1
TGTGCCTGGAGTCACGGGACAGGGAAGCAGCCCCAGCATTTT
CAWSHGTGKQPQHF
>-|TRBV2|TRBJ1-1|-
TGTGCCAGCAGTGTTTCGGGGTACGGAGCTTTCTTT
CASSVSGYGAFF
>-|TRBV4-3|TRBJ1-4|-
TGCGCCAGCAGCCAAGATCTGGCCCAGGGTAGTTCTTCAACTAATGAAAAACTGTTTTTT
CASSQDLAQGSSSTNEKLFF
>-|TRBV11-2|TRBJ1-4|-
TGTGCCAGCAGCTTGGATCCGGGGAGCGAAAAACTGTTTTTT
CASSLDPGSEKLFF
>-|TRBV10-1|TRBJ1-5|-
TGCGCCAGCAGTACGGGCGAGGGTCAGCCCCAGCATTTT
CASSTGEGQPQHF
>-|TRBV5-8|TRBJ2-1|TRBD2
TGTGCCAGCACCCGGGGACTAGCGGGTTTCAATGAGCAGTTCTTC
CASTRGLAGFNEQFF
>-|TRBV19|TRBJ1-3|-
TGTGCCAGTAGGATAGAGGAAGGCGGGAGAAACACCATATATTTT
CASRIEEGGRNTIYF
>-|TRBV10-2|TRBJ2-1|TRBD2
TGCGCCAGCAGTGTTAGCGGGGGGCCCTTGTCCTACAATGAGCAGTTCTTC
CASSVSGGPLSYNEQFF
>-|TRBV7-3|TRBJ2-7|TRBD1
TGTGCCAGCAGCCTGGGGCAGGGGGCTTTCTACGAGCAGTACTTC
CASSLGQGAFYEQYF
>-|TRBV3-1/TRBV3-2|TRBJ2-1|-
TGTGCCAGCAGCCTCTCCCTTGGTGAGCAGTTCTTC
CASSLSLGEQFF
>once|TRBV6-2/TRBV6-3|TRBJ1-5|-
TGTGCCAGCAGTTACGGTACAGGCGAGACGTTT
CASSYGTGETF
>-|TRBV2|TRBJ1-4|-
TGTGCCAGCAGTGACCGGGGGACAACTAATGAAAAACTGTTTTTT
CASSDRGTTNEKLFF
>-|TRBV27|TRBJ2-3|-
TGTGCCAGCGTTGATGCCGGGGGCGTCAATACGCAGTATTTT
CASVDAGGVNTQYF
>once|TRBV19|TRBJ1-5|TRBD1
TGTGCCAGTAGTTCAACCTCGACAGGGGGCTATCAGCCCCAGCATTTT
CASSSTSTGGYQPQHF
>-|TRBV5-1|TRBJ2-2|-
TGCGCCAGCAGCCCTATACAGAACACCGGGGAGCTGTTTTTT
CASSPIQNTGELFF
>-|TRBV7-8|TRBJ1-5|-
TGTGCCAGCAGCTTAGTCGGGTTAAGGGTCAATAGCAATCAGCCCCAGCATTTT
CASSLVGLRVNSNQPQHF
>-|TRBV18|TRBJ2-1|-
TGTGCCAGCTCTCTCCGGGACACCCCTGAGCAGTTCTTC
CASSLRDTPEQFF
>-|TRBV12-3/TRBV12-4|TRBJ1-2|-
TGTGCCAGCAGCGACGGACAGCTCCATGGCTACACCTTC
CASSDGQLHGYTF
>once|TRBV10-3|TRBJ1-2|TRBD1
TGTGCCATCACCGGAAAACAGGGGGACTATGGCTACACCTTC
CAITGKQGDYGYTF
>few|TRBV7-8|TRBJ1-1|-
TGTGCCAGCAGCTTTAGGGGCAGAGGTTATGAGAACACTGAAGCTTTCTTT
CASSFRGRGYENTEAFF
>-|TRBV25-1|TRBJ1-1|-
TGTGCCAGCAGTGAGGTGAGGATGAACACTGAAGTTTTCTTT
CASSEVRMNTEVFF
>-|TRBV6-1|TRBJ1-1|-
TGTGCCAGCAGTGAAGGTCCGGGTAATGAAGCTTTCTTT
CASSEGPGNEAFF
>-|TRBV19|TRBJ1-3|-
TGTGCCAGTAGTATAGGCCAGGATGCGGGAAACACCATATATTTT
CASSIGQDAGNTIYF
>-|TRBV29-1|TRBJ2-1|-
TGCAGCGTCGACGGCTCCGGCCATGAGCAGTTCTTC
CSVDGSGHEQFF
>-|TRBV19|TRBJ1-3|-
TGTGCCAGTACCAACCGAGAGGGGTTATGGGGACGGATCACCATATATTTT
CASTNREGLWGRITIYF
>-|TRBV5-4|TRBJ1-6|-
TGTGCCAGCAGCTCCGTGGACATTGGCAATTCACCCCTCCACTTT
CASSSVDIGNSPLHF
>-|TRBV4-1|TRBJ2-7|-
TGCGCCAGCAGCCAGGGTGGGGGGGCGATTCAGTACTTC
CASSQGGGAIQYF
>-|TRBV6-5|TRBJ2-1|-
TGTGCCAGCAGTTACTCGTTGGGGGCTGGCTACAATGAGCAGTTCTTC
CASSYSLGAGYNEQFF
>-|TRBV9|TRBJ1-2|-
TGTGCCAGCAGCTCGAATTTTGGGGTCTATGGCTACACCTTC
CASSSNFGVYGYTF
>-|TRBV6-2/TRBV6-3|TRBJ2-7|-
TGTGCCAGCAGTTTCACGACTGGTCTCTCCTACGAGCAGTACTTC
CASSFTTGLSYEQYF
>-|TRBV6-1|TRBJ1-3|-
TGTGCCAGCAGTGAAGCGTACCGAAACACCATATATTTT
CASSEAYRNTIYF
>-|TRBV11-3|TRBJ2-1|-
TGTGCCAGCAGCCTCGACAGTAACAATGAGCAGTTCTTC
CASSLDSNNEQFF
>-|TRBV6-5|TRBJ1-5|-
TGTGCCAGCAAAGCCTTCCGGTATAGCAATCAGCCCCAGCATTTT
CASKAFRYSNQPQHF
>-|TRBV18|TRBJ1-1|-
TGTGCCAGCTCAAATTCGACAGGTTGGCGGACTGAAGCTTTCTTT
CASSNSTGWRTEAFF
>-|TRBV4-1|TRBJ2-3|-
TGCGCCAGCAGCCAAGACCAGGGTAGCACAGATACGCAGTATTTT
CASSQDQGSTDTQYF
>-|TRBV12-5|TRBJ1-5|-
TGTGCTAGTGGTTCCGGGACGGCCCTTCAGCCCCAGCATTTT
CASGSGTALQPQHF
>-|TRBV29-1|TRBJ1-4|-
TGCAGCGTTGGTGGGGGTAATGAAAAACTGTTTTTT
CSVGGGNEKLFF
>once|TRBV20-1|TRBJ2-5|-
TGCAGTGCCCCTTGGGGGGAGACCCAGTACTTC
CSAPWGETQYF
>-|TRBV6-5|TRBJ2-6|-
TGTGCCAGCAGAGCCGATCAACCTGGGGCCAACGTCCTGACTTTC
CASRADQPGANVLTF
>-|TRBV20-1|TRBJ1-5|-
TGCAGTGCTAGTGACGGATTCAATCAGCCCCAGCATTTT
CSASDGFNQPQHF